Below, 29 T cell receptor beta chains from the same sample are listed, as sequenced in a study of cytomegalovirus exposure and HLA in healthy donors. Both 60 Vbeta primers and 13 Jbeta primers went into the PCR. Using immunoSEQ multiplex PCR, the repertoire was profiled, and TCRdb retains in-frame clones only, with some absent. The sample table sets out about 200,000 clones. Specimen: PBMCs. These receptors came from a girl aged 2 to 10 in good health and CMV-seropositive.

The chain uses TRBV7-6 and TRBJ1-2; D not certain. The germline V gene has CDR1 SGHVS and CDR2 FNYEAQ. The CDR3 sequence is 14 residues long. Trimming pared 5 bases from V and 1 base from J, leaving 11 bases between. The CDR3 coding sequence is TGTGCCAGCAGCCCACCAGGAAGTAACTATGGCTACACCTTC. It is translated as CASSPPGSNYGYTF.

About this clone itself: This CDR3 is also generated by other DNA sequences in the sample. This chain links TRBV28 with TRBJ1-1; D gene ambiguous. The CDR3 loop spans 12 amino acids. The germline V and J ends were trimmed by 6 bases and 4 bases, with 9 bases remaining between them. CDR1 is MDHEN and CDR2 is SYDVKM in the germline V gene. CDR3 loop: CASRAGGTEAFF. CDR3 coding DNA: TGTGCCAGCAGGGCAGGTGGCACTGAAGCTTTCTTT.

The V and J genes are TRBV14 and TRBJ2-3; D possibly corresponds to TRBD2 (5 bases). Trimming cost V 1 base and J 4 bases, with 15 bases left between them. Germline lookup yields CDR1 SGHDN and CDR2 FVKESK. There are 16 residues in the CDR3. CDR3 in DNA: TGTGCCAGCAGCCAAGTAGGCCTAGCTTCAGCAGATACGCAGTATTTT. As protein: CASSQVGLASADTQYF.

This chain joins TRBV6-5 and TRBJ2-7, with TRBD1 as a possible D gene (6 bases). The CDR3 totals 15 residues. The germline V gene has CDR1 MNHEY and CDR2 SVGAGI. V shed 5 bases and J shed 3 bases, with 17 bases lying between them. CDR3: CASSPRPGGLYEQYF. CDR3 nucleotide sequence: TGTGCCAGCAGTCCCCGACCTGGGGGCCTCTACGAGCAGTACTTC.

The chain employs TRBV4-1 and TRBJ2-3, with TRBD2 matching over 14 bases. Germline assignment: CDR1 MGHRA and CDR2 YSYEKL. Germline trimming cut 1 base from V and 4 bases from J; bases unmatched to any gene: 4. CDR3 length: 17 residues. CDR3 sequence: CASSQGTGLAGADTQYF. CDR3 bases: TGCGCCAGCAGCCAAGGAACGGGACTAGCGGGAGCAGATACGCAGTATTTT.

The CDR3 is CAISESLSKSSYNEQFF. The CDR3, as DNA: TGTGCCATCAGTGAGTCGTTGTCTAAAAGCTCCTACAATGAGCAGTTCTTC. The chain employs TRBV10-3 and TRBJ2-1, with D unclear. CDR3 size: 17 residues. Trimming cost V 0 bases and J 0 bases, with 12 bases left between them. In germline, CDR1 is ENHRY, CDR2 SYGVKD.

CDR3 loop: CASSSQGQGQPQHF. The CDR3 nucleotides read TGTGCCAGCAGTTCCCAGGGGCAGGGGCAGCCCCAGCATTTT. V usage is TRBV27 and J usage is TRBJ1-5, with TRBD1 as a possible D gene (6 bases). The ends were cut back, 4 bases at V and 7 bases at J, with 14 bases in the middle. CDR3 length: 14 amino acids. The V gene's germline CDR1 is MNHEY and CDR2 SMNVEV (reference sequence).

The J gene is TRBJ2-2, the V gene TRBV19; D remains ambiguous. The V and J ends lost 4 bases and 0 bases respectively, with 9 bases between them. Germline V CDR1 and CDR2: LNHDA, SQIVND (reference sequence). The CDR3 is 15 residues long. Here the CDR3 reads CASSSGYPNTGELFF. The CDR3 nucleotides read TGTGCCAGTAGTAGCGGATATCCGAACACCGGGGAGCTGTTTTTT.

V and J are TRBV5-1 and TRBJ2-1; no definite D call. Germline V gives CDR1 SGHRS, CDR2 YFSETQ. The CDR3 contains 16 residues. Trimming removed 1 base at V and 0 bases at J, with 11 bases between. CDR3 protein: CASSLSSVFSYNEQFF. CDR3 bases: TGCGCCAGCAGCTTGTCGAGTGTTTTCTCCTACAATGAGCAGTTCTTC.

The V gene is TRBV6-4, the J gene TRBJ1-1; the D is unclear. Germline lookup yields CDR1 MRHNA and CDR2 SNTAGT. The CDR3 consists of 13 residues. Trimming took 5 bases from V and 1 from J, leaving 8 bases between them. CDR3: CASSTTQNTEAFF. The CDR3 region has the DNA TGTGCCAGCAGTACAACACAGAACACTGAAGCTTTCTTT.

This chain links TRBV7-3 with TRBJ1-1; TRBD1 matches at 7 bases. This CDR3 is built from 12 residues. The trim removed 3 bases at V and 8 bases at J, leaving 3 bases unmatched. Germline CDR1 reads SGHTA; CDR2 reads FQGTGA. The CDR3 loop is CASSLIQGEAFF. The DNA of the CDR3 is TGTGCCAGCAGCTTGATACAGGGGGAAGCTTTCTTT. Full variable domain (remainder filled in from reference TRBV7-3 and TRBJ1-1): GAGVSQTPSNKVTEKGKYVELRCDPISGHTALYWYRQSLGQGPEFLIYFQGTGAADDSGLPNDRFFAVRPEGSVSTLKIQRTERGDSAVYLCASSLIQGEAFFGQGTRLTVV.

The CDR3: CASSPEVGQSNTEAFF. DNA of the CDR3: TGTGCCAGCAGTCCGGAGGTTGGACAGTCAAACACTGAAGCTTTCTTT. This chain connects TRBV2 to TRBJ1-1, with a tentative D call TRBD1 (6 bases). The CDR3 is 16 amino acids. The V and J ends lost 5 bases and 2 bases respectively, with 18 bases between them. The germline V gene has CDR1 SNHLY and CDR2 FYNNEI.

The chain employs TRBV18 and TRBJ1-3; perhaps TRBD1 as D (5 bases). The V end lost 0 bases, the J end lost 2 bases, and 11 bases lay between the germline ends. This CDR3 spans 16 amino acids. Germline CDR1 and CDR2: KGHSH and LQKENI. CDR3 in amino acids: CASSPPSQGTGNTIYF. CDR3 sequence (DNA): TGTGCCAGCTCACCACCTTCTCAGGGAACTGGAAACACCATATATTTT.

This chain connects TRBV7-9 to TRBJ1-2, with D perhaps matching TRBD1 (5 bases). V lost 2 bases to trimming and J lost 2 bases, with 9 bases between them. The CDR3 covers 14 residues. Germline-derived CDR1 and CDR2 are SEHNR and FQNEAQ (reference sequence). CDR3 loop: CASSLIGVNYGYTF. The CDR3 coding sequence is TGTGCCAGCAGCTTAATAGGGGTAAACTATGGCTACACCTTC.

The rearrangement joins TRBV4-2 to TRBJ2-7; 9 bases map to TRBD2. Germline trimming cut 1 base from V and 2 bases from J; bases unmatched to any gene: 6. The germline gives CDR1 LGHNA, CDR2 YNFKEQ. The CDR3 has 16 residues. The CDR3 loop reads CASSQALASGAYEQYF. The DNA of the CDR3 is TGTGCCAGCAGCCAAGCTTTGGCTAGCGGGGCCTACGAGCAGTACTTC.

This chain uses TRBV7-9 with TRBJ1-1; 8 bases line up with TRBD1. Germline V gene lookup returns CDR1 SEHNR and CDR2 FQNEAQ (reference sequence). V trimming: 5 bases; J trimming: 1 base; junction bases outside the gene matches: 9. There are 16 residues in the CDR3. CDR3 nucleotide sequence: TGTGCCAGCAGCCGAGGACAGGGAAGCTCGAACACTGAAGCTTTCTTT. It is translated as CASSRGQGSSNTEAFF.

This sequence joins TRBV5-6 and TRBJ2-7, with 12 positions matching TRBD2. Germline V CDR1 and CDR2: SGHDT, YYEEEE. The V segment lost 3 bases and the J segment 3 bases; nucleotides outside the gene matches: 4. The CDR3 extends over 15 amino acids. The CDR3 loop reads CASSSLAGGYYEQYF. CDR3 nucleotides: TGTGCCAGCAGCTCACTAGCGGGAGGTTACTACGAGCAGTACTTC.

The chain links TRBV11-2 to TRBJ2-7; 7 bases match TRBD2. The germline gives CDR1 SGHAT, CDR2 FQNNGV. This CDR3 has 15 residues. V shed 4 bases, J shed 2 bases, and the junction held 8 bases outside the gene matches. The CDR3: CASSSTAGSTYEQYF. The DNA for the CDR3 is TGTGCCAGCAGCTCCACAGCGGGAAGTACCTACGAGCAGTACTTC. Full variable domain (missing parts from reference TRBV11-2 and TRBJ2-7): EAGVAQSPRYKIIEKRQSVAFWCNPISGHATLYWYQQILGQGPKLLIQFQNNGVVDDSQLPKDRFSAERLKGVDSTLKIQPAKLEDSAVYLCASSSTAGSTYEQYFGPGTRLTVT.

The V gene is TRBV11-3, the J gene TRBJ2-1; the match to TRBD1 covers 10 bases. This CDR3 is 16 amino acids long. V trimming: 3 bases; J trimming: 5 bases; junction bases outside the gene matches: 7. Germline CDR1 reads SGHNT; CDR2 reads YENEEA. CDR3 sequence (DNA): TGTGCCAGCAGCTTCTCGGGACAGGGGCCCGACAATGAGCAGTTCTTC. It is translated as CASSFSGQGPDNEQFF.

The CDR3 spells CASIQGAAETQYF. In nucleotides, the CDR3 is TGTGCCAGCATCCAGGGTGCCGCGGAGACCCAGTACTTC. The rearrangement joins TRBV28 to TRBJ2-5; perhaps TRBD1 as D (5 bases). Germline CDR1 and CDR2: MDHEN and SYDVKM. Trimming stripped 7 bases from V and 5 bases from J, with 14 bases between. The CDR3 is 13 residues long.

The chain combines TRBV13 with TRBJ2-7; TRBD1 matches 8 bases. The germline CDR1 and CDR2 sequences are PRHDT and FYEKMQ (reference sequence). This CDR3 region has 14 residues. V gave up 2 bases and J gave up 7 bases; unmatched junction bases: 7. DNA of the CDR3: TGTGCCAGCAGCTTATGGGCAGGGGGCGATGAGCAGTACTTC. This sequence encodes CASSLWAGGDEQYF.

The chain combines TRBV6-4 with TRBJ2-1; 7 nucleotides agree with TRBD2. The CDR3 sequence is 15 residues long. Germline V gene sequence: CDR1 MRHNA, CDR2 SNTAGT. V shed 4 bases and J 0 bases; nucleotides not matched to a gene: 3. The CDR3 loop reads CASSAGGSSYNEQFF. CDR3 nucleotide sequence: TGTGCCAGCAGTGCAGGCGGGAGCTCCTACAATGAGCAGTTCTTC.

Remarks on this clone: This same CDR3 is encoded by further DNA sequences in the sample. The chain couples TRBV4-1 to TRBJ1-1, with D maybe TRBD1 (6 bases). CDR3 length: 14 residues. CDR1 is MGHRA and CDR2 is YSYEKL in the germline V gene. Trimming removed 6 bases from V and 1 base from J, with 12 bases in between. In DNA form, the CDR3 reads TGCGCCAGCAGTGGTACAGGGTCGAACACTGAAGCTTTCTTT. It is translated as CASSGTGSNTEAFF.

This chain joins TRBV5-1 and TRBJ2-5, with TRBD1 matching over 8 bases. The length of the CDR3 is 16 residues. V was pared by 0 bases and J by 5 bases, with 9 bases of the junction left unmatched. Germline lookup yields CDR1 SGHRS and CDR2 YFSETQ. CDR3 in amino acids: CASSLVVTGGRETQYF. The CDR3 nucleotides are TGCGCCAGCAGCTTGGTGGTAACAGGGGGTAGGGAGACCCAGTACTTC.

CDR3 bases: TGTGCCAGCAGTCCAACAGGATACACTGAAGCTTTCTTT. Translation gives CASSPTGYTEAFF. The chain carries TRBV6-5 and TRBJ1-1, with D perhaps TRBD1 (5 bases). The V end lost 5 bases, the J end lost 3 bases, and 10 bases lay between the germline ends. This CDR3 region has 13 residues. CDR1 and CDR2 (germline): MNHEY, SVGAGI.

This chain joins TRBV29-1 and TRBJ2-6; D is perhaps TRBD1 (6 bases). The germline gives CDR1 SQVTM, CDR2 ANQGSEA. The CDR3 sequence is 18 residues long. V lost 5 bases, J lost 0 bases, and 20 bases lay in between. The CDR3 DNA is TGCAGCGTTACCTCCTCCGACAGGCCAAGCTCTGGGGCCAACGTCCTGACTTTC. Translated, it gives CSVTSSDRPSSGANVLTF.

The chain recombines TRBV28 with TRBJ2-7; a weak D match, TRBD1 (6 bases). CDR1 MDHEN and CDR2 SYDVKM come from the germline V gene. The CDR3 contains 13 residues. The V gene lost 2 bases and the J gene lost 5 bases, with 10 bases spanning the gap. The CDR3 sequence: CASSLQGSDEQYF. CDR3 DNA: TGTGCCAGCAGTTTACAGGGGAGCGACGAGCAGTACTTC.

The chain links TRBV6-1 to TRBJ2-6; D is possibly TRBD1 (5 bases). Germline values: CDR1 MNHNS, CDR2 SASEGT. The V end was cut by 1 base, the J end by 4 bases, with 8 bases between. This CDR3 spans 15 amino acids. CDR3 loop: CASSEEGFGANVLTF. CDR3 nucleotide sequence: TGTGCCAGCAGTGAAGAGGGGTTCGGGGCCAACGTCCTGACTTTC.

This sequence joins TRBV4-2 and TRBJ2-7; possible D gene TRBD2, 5 bases. V dropped 0 bases and J dropped 6 bases, with 9 bases sitting between them. CDR3 size: 13 residues. Germline loops: CDR1 LGHNA, CDR2 YNFKEQ. Here the CDR3 reads CASSQEVAGEQYF. DNA for the CDR3: TGTGCCAGCAGCCAAGAAGTGGCGGGCGAGCAGTACTTC.